A selection of T cell receptor beta chains follows, all from one sample in a study of CD8 T cells in Susac syndrome. TCRdb analysed the immunoSEQ multiplex PCR reads with MiXCR anew, one entry per CDR3 protein. Of some 100,000 distinct CDR3 sequences in the sample, around 97% are singletons; the top ten hold 0.096%. Sequenced sample: CD4+ T cells from PBMCs. These receptors all stem from a human donor in good health. CDR3s include the opening cysteine and the closing phenylalanine or tryptophan. A D gene is named only where the DNA matches it firmly. Some rows mark clone size as missing; the rest say once, few, many or name a class of expanded clone.

D gene: TRBD1; clone size: .; V gene: TRBV19; J gene: TRBJ2-5; CDR3 DNA: TGTGCCAGTAGTAGCTCGGGACAGGGGAAGACCCAGTACTTC; CDR3 protein: CASSSSGQGKTQYF
D gene: .; clone size: .; V gene: TRBV6-5; J gene: TRBJ2-2; CDR3 DNA: TGTGCCAGCAGCCGCGGGACAGACACCGGGGAGCTGTTTTTT; CDR3 protein: CASSRGTDTGELFF
D gene: .; clone size: .; V gene: TRBV4-2; J gene: TRBJ1-2; CDR3 DNA: TGTGCCAGCAGCCAATTGGGACCTTATGGCTACACCTTC; CDR3 protein: CASSQLGPYGYTF
D gene: .; clone size: .; V gene: TRBV20-1; J gene: TRBJ2-7; CDR3 DNA: TGCAGTGCCTCCCTTTGGGAATCTAGGAATTACGAGCAGTACTTC; CDR3 protein: CSASLWESRNYEQYF
D gene: .; clone size: few; V gene: TRBV11-1; J gene: TRBJ2-7; CDR3 DNA: TGTGCCAGCAGCTCCTCAGGGTACGAGCAGTACTTC; CDR3 protein: CASSSSGYEQYF
D gene: .; clone size: .; V gene: TRBV18; J gene: TRBJ2-5; CDR3 DNA: TGTGCCAGCTCACCCCAGGGCCAAGAGACCCAGTACTTC; CDR3 protein: CASSPQGQETQYF
D gene: TRBD1; clone size: .; V gene: TRBV6-5; J gene: TRBJ1-6; CDR3 DNA: TGTGCCAGCAGTGCAAGGACAGGGGAGAATTCACCCCTCCACTTT; CDR3 protein: CASSARTGENSPLHF
D gene: .; clone size: .; V gene: TRBV12-3/TRBV12-4; J gene: TRBJ1-5; CDR3 DNA: TGTGCCAGCAGTTCCGCAGGGGTGGGCAATCAGCCCCAGCATTTT; CDR3 protein: CASSSAGVGNQPQHF
D gene: TRBD2; clone size: .; V gene: TRBV5-1; J gene: TRBJ2-7; CDR3 DNA: TGCGCCAGCAGCGCATCCGGGACTAGAGACGAGCAGTACTTC; CDR3 protein: CASSASGTRDEQYF
D gene: .; clone size: .; V gene: TRBV18; J gene: TRBJ2-5; CDR3 DNA: TGTGCCAGCTCACCAGCAGCGGGCCAAGAGACCCAGTACTTC; CDR3 protein: CASSPAAGQETQYF
D gene: TRBD1; clone size: once; V gene: TRBV7-9; J gene: TRBJ2-3; CDR3 DNA: TGTGCCAGCACCGACTCGACAGGGAGCGGCACAGATACGCAGTATTTT; CDR3 protein: CASTDSTGSGTDTQYF
D gene: .; clone size: .; V gene: TRBV7-3; J gene: TRBJ1-6; CDR3 DNA: TGTGCCAGCAGCTTACGGGACGGAGGTTCACCCCTCCACTTT; CDR3 protein: CASSLRDGGSPLHF
D gene: TRBD1; clone size: .; V gene: TRBV2; J gene: TRBJ1-1; CDR3 DNA: TGTGCCAGCAATCAGGGGGTCGGTACTGAAGCTTTCTTT; CDR3 protein: CASNQGVGTEAFF
D gene: .; clone size: .; V gene: TRBV29-1; J gene: TRBJ2-4; CDR3 DNA: TGCAGCGCTCTAGCCAAAAACATTCAGTACTTC; CDR3 protein: CSALAKNIQYF